One T cell receptor beta chain is described in this entry. The data were produced by immunoSEQ multiplex PCR, yet TCRdb's version contains in-frame clones alone and is incomplete. The sample carries 50,000 to 65,000 clones, roughly 80% recorded once. This sample was taken from a study of OX40 agonist ivuxolimab in advanced cancers. V shed 1 base and J shed 5 bases, with 12 bases lying between them. Germline values: CDR1 SGHRS, CDR2 YFSETQ. CDR3 length equals 14 residues. The sequencing used CD4+ or CD8+ T cells sorted from blood, collected in a trial of the OX40 agonist ivuxolimab. The chain has TRBV5-1 and TRBJ2-5; D possibly corresponds to TRBD1 (5 bases). The receptor comes from an adult with an advanced solid tumor such as melanoma, head and neck, liver or kidney cancer. The CDR3 region is CASSLQGVGETQYF. The CDR3 nucleotides are TGCGCCAGCAGCTTGCAAGGGGTAGGCGAGACCCAGTACTTC. Combining the CDR3 with reference TRBV5-1 and TRBJ2-5 gives the whole variable domain KAGVTQTPRYLIKTRGQQVTLSCSPISGHRSVSWYQQTPGQGLQFLFEYFSETQRNKGNFPGRFSGRQFSNSRSEMNVSTLELGDSALYLCASSLQGVGETQYFGPGTRLLVL.